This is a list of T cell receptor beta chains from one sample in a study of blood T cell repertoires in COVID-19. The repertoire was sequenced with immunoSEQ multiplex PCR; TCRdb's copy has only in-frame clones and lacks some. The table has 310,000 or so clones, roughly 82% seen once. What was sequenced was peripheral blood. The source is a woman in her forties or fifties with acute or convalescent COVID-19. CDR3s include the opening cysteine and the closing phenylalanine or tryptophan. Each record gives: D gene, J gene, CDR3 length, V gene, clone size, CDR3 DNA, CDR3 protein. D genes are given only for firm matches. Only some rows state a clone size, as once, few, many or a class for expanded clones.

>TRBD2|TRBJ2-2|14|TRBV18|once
TGTGCCAGCTCCCCGGGAGGACCCACCGGGGAGCTGTTTTTT
CASSPGGPTGELFF
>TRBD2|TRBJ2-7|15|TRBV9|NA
TGTGCCAGCAGTGAACTAGCGGGATCCTCCTACGAGCAGTACTTC
CASSELAGSSYEQYF
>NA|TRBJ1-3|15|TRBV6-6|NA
TGTGCCAGCAGTTACAAAGGGGTTAGGGGAAACACCATATATTTT
CASSYKGVRGNTIYF
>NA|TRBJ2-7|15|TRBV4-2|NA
TGTGCCAGCAGCCCAGGACACAGCCCATCCTACGAGCAGTACTTC
CASSPGHSPSYEQYF
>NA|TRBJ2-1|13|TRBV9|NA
TGTGCCAGCAGCCGGGACTTATACAATGAGCAGTTCTTC
CASSRDLYNEQFF
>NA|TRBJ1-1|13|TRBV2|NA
TGTGCCAGCATTGTTTACAGGGCCACTGAAGCTTTCTTT
CASIVYRATEAFF
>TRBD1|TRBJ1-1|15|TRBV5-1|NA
TGCGCCAGCAGCTTAACAGGGGGCGAGGGCACTGAAGCTTTCTTT
CASSLTGGEGTEAFF
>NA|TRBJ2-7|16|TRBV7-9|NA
TGTGCCAGCAGCCCTGTTCTGCGTTCGAGCTCCTACGAGCAGTACTTC
CASSPVLRSSSYEQYF
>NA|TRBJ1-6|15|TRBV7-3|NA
TGTGCCAGCAGCTTCACAGGGACAAGGAATTCACCCCTCCACTTT
CASSFTGTRNSPLHF
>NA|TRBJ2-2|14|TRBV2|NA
TGTGCCAGCCGAGGAGGGGATCGCACCGGGGAGCTGTTTTTT
CASRGGDRTGELFF
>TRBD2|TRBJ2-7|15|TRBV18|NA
TGTGCCAGCTCACTTCGGACTAGCGGGGGTGACGAGCAGTACTTC
CASSLRTSGGDEQYF
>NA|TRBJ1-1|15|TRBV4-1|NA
TGCGCCAGCAGCCATGCCGCAGACACGAACACTGAAGCTTTCTTT
CASSHAADTNTEAFF
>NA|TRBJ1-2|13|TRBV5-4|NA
TGTGCCAGCAGCTTGGACAGGGCCTATGGCTACACCTTC
CASSLDRAYGYTF
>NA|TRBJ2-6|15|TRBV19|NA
TGTGCCAGTAGTATTCAGGGAACCGGGGCCAACGTCCTGACTTTC
CASSIQGTGANVLTF
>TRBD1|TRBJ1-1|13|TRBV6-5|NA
TGTGCCAGCAGGGGAGACAGGGGCCACCAAGCTTTCTTT
CASRGDRGHQAFF
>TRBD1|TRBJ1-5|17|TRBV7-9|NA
TGTGCCAGCAGCCCCGACAGGGTCTTAGGGAGCAATCAGCCCCAGCATTTT
CASSPDRVLGSNQPQHF
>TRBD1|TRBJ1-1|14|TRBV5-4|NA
TGTGCCAGCAGTTTTGGACAGGGGAACACTGAAGCTTTCTTT
CASSFGQGNTEAFF
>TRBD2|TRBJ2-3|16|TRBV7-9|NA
TGTGCCAGCAGCCCCCGACTAGCGGGAGGGCCAGATACGCAGTATTTT
CASSPRLAGGPDTQYF
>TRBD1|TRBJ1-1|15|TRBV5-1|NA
TGCGCCAGCAGCACCCTGACAGGGGGTGGCACTGAAGCTTTCTTT
CASSTLTGGGTEAFF
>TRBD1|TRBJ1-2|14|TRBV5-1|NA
TGCGCCAGCAGCACCGGGACAGGGGGCTATGGCTACACCTTC
CASSTGTGGYGYTF
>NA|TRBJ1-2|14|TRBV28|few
TGTGCCAGCAGTTTCCCCGCCGAGAACTATGGCTACACCTTC
CASSFPAENYGYTF
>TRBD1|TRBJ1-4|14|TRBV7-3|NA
TGTGCCAGCAGCTCGACAGGGGCGGATGAAAAACTGTTTTTT
CASSSTGADEKLFF
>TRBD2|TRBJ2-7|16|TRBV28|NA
TGTGCCAGCAGGACTTCTAGCGGGAGGGGGTCCTACGAGCAGTACTTC
CASRTSSGRGSYEQYF
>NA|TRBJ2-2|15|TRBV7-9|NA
TGTGCCAGCAGCTCGGACATACGAGGCACCGGGGAGCTGTTTTTT
CASSSDIRGTGELFF
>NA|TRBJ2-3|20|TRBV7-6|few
TGTGCCAGCAGCTTCCCCCACCTTCCCAGCGATAAATCTAGCACAGATACGCAGTATTTT
CASSFPHLPSDKSSTDTQYF
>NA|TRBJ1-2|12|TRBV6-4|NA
TGTGCCAGCAGTGCGGGGGGGCGCAGCTACACCTTC
CASSAGGRSYTF
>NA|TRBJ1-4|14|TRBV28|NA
TGTGCCAGCACCCCTGACAGGCTGGTGGGAAAACTGTTTTTT
CASTPDRLVGKLFF
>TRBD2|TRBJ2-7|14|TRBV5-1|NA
TGCGCCAGTAACCTAGCGGGAGGTACCTACGAGCAGTACTTC
CASNLAGGTYEQYF
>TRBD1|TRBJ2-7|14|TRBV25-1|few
TGTGCCAGCATTAGAACAGGGGGTTTGGACGAGCAGTACTTC
CASIRTGGLDEQYF
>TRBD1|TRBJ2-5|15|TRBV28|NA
TGTGCCAGCAGTTTACCTGGACAGGCGCAAGAGACCCAGTACTTC
CASSLPGQAQETQYF
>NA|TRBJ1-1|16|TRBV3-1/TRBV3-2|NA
TGTGCCAGCAGCCTCTTTGGAGGACAGATGAACACTGAAGCTTTCTTT
CASSLFGGQMNTEAFF
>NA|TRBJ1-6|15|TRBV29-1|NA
TGCAGCGTTGTATTGGCGCCGGGACTTAATTCACCCCTCCACTTT
CSVVLAPGLNSPLHF
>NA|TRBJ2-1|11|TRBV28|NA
TGTGCCAGCAGGTTTTGGCATGAGCAGTTCTTC
CASRFWHEQFF
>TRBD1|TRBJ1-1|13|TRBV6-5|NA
TGTGCCAGCAGTAGGACAGGGGGCGCGGGAGCTTTCTTT
CASSRTGGAGAFF
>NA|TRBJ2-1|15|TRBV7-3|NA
TGTGCCAGCAGCTTAACCGGGATCTCCTACAATGAGCAGTTCTTC
CASSLTGISYNEQFF
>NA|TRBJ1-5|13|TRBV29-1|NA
TGCAGCGTTTCACAGGGAGGCAATCAGCCCCAGCATTTT
CSVSQGGNQPQHF
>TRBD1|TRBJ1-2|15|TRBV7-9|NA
TGTGCCAGCAGCTTAGTTGGGGGACAGCTGAATGGCTACACCTTC
CASSLVGGQLNGYTF
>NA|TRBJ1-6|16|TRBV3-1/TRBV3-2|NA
TGTGCCAGCAGCCAACGCCAGGGAATCGGTGGATCACCCCTCCACTTT
CASSQRQGIGGSPLHF
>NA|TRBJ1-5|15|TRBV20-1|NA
TGCAGTGCTAGTCAGGGCGGGATTGGCAATCAGCCCCAGCATTTT
CSASQGGIGNQPQHF
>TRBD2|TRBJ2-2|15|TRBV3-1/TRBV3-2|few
TGTGCCAGCAGTTACACTAGCGGGAGGTCCGGGGAGCTGTTTTTT
CASSYTSGRSGELFF